This TCR beta chain is from a study of CD8 T cells in ankylosing spondylitis. Points from the study as a whole: Earlier literature documents some of the motif variants in reactive arthritis synovial fluid and blood. Disease-linked clones, CD8+, were relatively rare in peripheral blood. A TCR beta motif of under 10 highly homologous variants seemed to mark ankylosing spondylitis blood.

Libraries of TCR beta came from quantitative 5'-RACE with molecular barcodes. Using its own MiXCR run on the 5' RACE reads, TCRdb lists one record per CDR3 protein. The sample records more than 500,000 distinct CDR3 sequences, roughly 5.3% being singletons. This clonotype was seen repeatedly, ten times or more. The antigen is undetermined. V was shortened by 2 bases and J by 3 bases, with 11 bases between the two germline ends. Germline-derived CDR1 and CDR2 are MGHDK and SYGVNS. The CDR3 length is 14 residues. The rearrangement joins TRBV25-1 to TRBJ2-7; D uncertain. The clonotype was recovered from a male donor with ankylosing spondylitis. The specimen was blood, either unsorted or a sorted T cell fraction (not recorded which). CDR3 in DNA: TGTGCCAGCAGTGAACCTGAGAAAGTCTACGAGCAGTACTTC. Its translation: CASSEPEKVYEQYF.